Listed here are 20 T cell receptor beta chains from one sample, sequenced in a study of shared clonotypes between healthy human individuals. Naive CD8 cells lacked CD45RO, underwent positive selection for CCR7 and left out terminally differentiated effector memory CD45RA+ cells. Assay used: immunoSEQ multiplex PCR; TCRdb lists only in-frame clones, some missing. This table holds about 2.1 million clones, about 92% found once. Sequences were obtained from naive CD8+ T cells from PBMCs. The receptors come from a man aged 18 to 35 in good health. Some clones in this sample may be carry-over from other donors' samples.

This clone was detected only once. This specimen includes other DNA sequences encoding the same CDR3. The chain uses TRBV5-6 and TRBJ2-7, with D perhaps matching TRBD2 (6 bases). V was pared by 1 base and J by 2 bases, with 10 bases between. The germline CDR1 and CDR2 sequences are SGHDT and YYEEEE. This CDR3 comprises 14 residues. In nucleotides, the CDR3 is TGTGCCAGCAGCTTGAGCGGGCCTACCTACGAGCAGTACTTC. Its protein is CASSLSGPTYEQYF. Together with reference TRBV5-6 and TRBJ2-7, the CDR3 gives the full variable domain: DAGVTQSPTHLIKTRGQQVTLRCSPKSGHDTVSWYQQALGQGPQFIFQYYEEEERQRGNFPDRFSGHQFPNYSSELNVNALLLGDSALYLCASSLSGPTYEQYFGPGTRLTVT.

The CDR3 sequence: CASSYSQLSNQPQHF. DNA for the CDR3: TGTGCCAGCAGTTACTCACAGCTTAGCAATCAGCCCCAGCATTTT. V and J are TRBV6-5 and TRBJ1-5; D gene unclear. CDR3 length: 15 amino acids. V lost 0 bases to trimming and J lost 0 bases, with 6 bases between them. Germline CDR1 reads MNHEY; CDR2 reads SVGAGI.

This chain joins TRBV10-3 and TRBJ1-5; TRBD1 might be the D (5 bases). The CDR3 has 15 amino acids. The germline V and J ends were trimmed by 8 bases and 0 bases, with 14 bases remaining between them. Germline V gene lookup returns CDR1 ENHRY and CDR2 SYGVKD. DNA for the CDR3: TGTGCCATCGCCCGCGGGGGAGATAGCAATCAGCCCCAGCATTTT. It encodes CAIARGGDSNQPQHF.

This sequence joins TRBV10-2 and TRBJ2-7, with 8 bases lining up with TRBD2. Germline assignment: CDR1 WSHSY and CDR2 SAAADI. The CDR3 has 14 amino acids. With V trimmed by 7 bases and J by 2 bases, 7 bases remained unmatched. This chain's CDR3 is CASIGVAGPYEQYF. The CDR3 DNA reads TGCGCCAGCATCGGGGTAGCGGGACCCTACGAGCAGTACTTC.

This CDR3 reads CASSQETSGSSYEQYF. The CDR3 DNA is TGCGCCAGCAGCCAAGAGACCAGCGGGAGCTCCTACGAGCAGTACTTC. V gene TRBV4-3 combines with J gene TRBJ2-7; TRBD2 matches 8 bases. Germline trimming cut 0 bases from V and 0 bases from J; bases unmatched to any gene: 4. The CDR3 length is 16 residues. CDR1 and CDR2 from the germline V gene are LGHNA and YSLEER.

The chain joins TRBV7-8 to TRBJ1-1; D perhaps matches TRBD1 (5 bases). CDR1 is SGHVS and CDR2 is FQNEAQ in the germline V gene. The CDR3 has 14 amino acids. The V end was cut by 5 bases, the J end by 3 bases, with 13 bases between. The CDR3 reads CASSARGGYTEAFF. CDR3 DNA sequence: TGTGCCAGCAGCGCAAGGGGCGGTTACACTGAAGCTTTCTTT.

This clone was counted between two and nine times. The genes are TRBV6-6 and TRBJ2-7, with 8 positions matching TRBD2. Germline V CDR1 and CDR2: MNHNY, SVGAGI (reference sequence). This CDR3 is built from 14 residues. J gave up 4 bases and V 8 bases, and 10 bases lay outside the gene matches. In nucleotides, the CDR3 is TGTGCCAGCGGCCTGTCGGGAGGGAGGTACGAGCAGTACTTC. Encoded protein: CASGLSGGRYEQYF.

This sequence joins TRBV5-4 and TRBJ2-4; no clear D gene. V shed 5 bases and J shed 2 bases, with 14 bases lying between them. The CDR3 contains 15 residues. Germline V gene lookup returns CDR1 SGHNT and CDR2 YYREEE (reference sequence). The CDR3 sequence is CASRAPNWPKNIQYF. In DNA form, the CDR3 reads TGTGCCAGCAGGGCGCCTAACTGGCCCAAAAACATTCAGTACTTC.

The V gene is TRBV4-1, the J gene TRBJ1-4; no reliable D call. CDR1 and CDR2 from the germline V gene are MGHRA and YSYEKL. The CDR3 is 12 amino acids. The V gene lost 4 bases and the J gene lost 6 bases, with 6 bases spanning the gap. The CDR3 is CASSRPDEKLFF. The CDR3 nucleotides are TGCGCCAGCAGCCGTCCGGATGAAAAACTGTTTTTT.

The chain carries TRBV27 and TRBJ1-1; D is possibly TRBD1 (6 bases). Germline-derived CDR1 and CDR2 are MNHEY and SMNVEV (reference sequence). CDR3 length: 13 amino acids. The ends were cut back, 5 bases at V and 7 bases at J, with 14 bases in the middle. As DNA, the CDR3 is TGTGCCAGCAGTCCCCCCGGAGGGGGTGAAGCTTTCTTT. It codes for CASSPPGGGEAFF.

The chain employs TRBV7-6 and TRBJ2-1, with 9 nucleotides matching TRBD1. Unmatched junction bases numbered 14, after V lost 5 bases and J lost 9 bases. Per the germline V gene, CDR1 is SGHVS and CDR2 is FNYEAQ. CDR3 length: 16 residues. CDR3 protein: CASSLLAGQGKVEQFF. CDR3 in DNA: TGTGCCAGCAGCCTGCTGGCAGGACAGGGGAAGGTTGAGCAGTTCTTC.

This clone showed up just once. The V call is TRBV5-1, the J call TRBJ2-2; the D is unclear. Trimming stripped 0 bases from V and 6 bases from J, with 3 bases between. Germline V CDR1 and CDR2: SGHRS, YFSETQ. This CDR3 region has 12 residues. CDR3 sequence reads: CASSLDPGELFF. CDR3 DNA: TGCGCCAGCAGCTTGGATCCCGGGGAGCTGTTTTTT. Full variable domain (outside the CDR3, taken from reference TRBV5-1 and TRBJ2-2): KAGVTQTPRYLIKTRGQQVTLSCSPISGHRSVSWYQQTPGQGLQFLFEYFSETQRNKGNFPGRFSGRQFSNSRSEMNVSTLELGDSALYLCASSLDPGELFFGEGSRLTVL.

The V gene is TRBV27, the J gene TRBJ2-2, with 10 bases matching TRBD2. Germline lookup yields CDR1 MNHEY and CDR2 SMNVEV (reference sequence). This CDR3 region has 15 residues. Trimming removed 6 bases from V and 4 bases from J; junction bases left unmatched: 5. The CDR3 region has the DNA TGTGCCAGCAGGTGGACTAGCGGTACCACCGGGGAGCTGTTTTTT. This sequence encodes CASRWTSGTTGELFF.

With regard to this clone: The same CDR3 is also encoded by other DNA sequences in this sample. CDR3 region: CASSFRGSGANVLTF. The DNA of the CDR3 is TGTGCCAGCAGTTTCAGAGGCTCTGGGGCCAACGTCCTGACTTTC. The chain employs TRBV28 and TRBJ2-6; D ambiguous. The CDR3 is 15 amino acids. CDR1 and CDR2 from the germline V gene are MDHEN and SYDVKM. V lost 3 bases and J 0 bases, leaving 6 bases between the germline ends.

This rearrangement joins TRBV4-1 to TRBJ2-3; 14 bases are shared with TRBD2. CDR1 and CDR2 from the germline V gene are MGHRA and YSYEKL. V lost 3 bases, J lost 1 base, and 15 bases stayed unmatched. CDR3 length equals 21 residues. CDR3 DNA: TGCGCCAGCAGCCACCGAAGGTCCCGACTAGCGGGAGGGCCCGGCACAGATACGCAGTATTTT. The encoded protein is CASSHRRSRLAGGPGTDTQYF.

This chain connects TRBV19 to TRBJ1-3, with unresolved D. The V gene's germline CDR1 is LNHDA and CDR2 SQIVND (reference sequence). V shed 6 bases and J shed 4 bases, with 16 bases lying between them. This CDR3 spans 15 amino acids. The DNA for the CDR3 is TGTGCCAGTAGCCTAGATCCCGGGAGCGGAAACACCATATATTTT. It translates to CASSLDPGSGNTIYF.

This clone was detected only a few times. This rearrangement joins TRBV29-1 to TRBJ1-2; 7 nucleotides align to TRBD1. The CDR3 is made up of 14 amino acids. From germline, CDR1 is SQVTM and CDR2 ANQGSEA. J lost 5 bases, V lost 6 bases, and 12 bases had no gene match. CDR3: CSVWPREGAYGYTF. The CDR3 DNA follows: TGCAGCGTCTGGCCCCGAGAGGGGGCATATGGCTACACCTTC.

As to this clone: The same CDR3 also results from other DNA sequences found in this sample. This chain links TRBV7-9 with TRBJ2-7, with 7 bases fitting TRBD1. The CDR3 consists of 15 residues. Germline V gene sequence: CDR1 SEHNR, CDR2 FQNEAQ (reference sequence). V shed 4 bases, J shed 2 bases, and the junction held 8 bases outside the gene matches. CDR3 coding DNA: TGTGCCAGCAGCTCAAGGACAGGTACTACCTACGAGCAGTACTTC. This encodes CASSSRTGTTYEQYF.

V gene TRBV2 combines with J gene TRBJ1-3; D not resolved. The germline V gene encodes CDR1 SNHLY and CDR2 FYNNEI. The CDR3 is 15 residues long. Trimming cost V 5 bases and J 0 bases, with 11 bases left between them. For the CDR3, the DNA is TGTGCCAGCAGTAGGACGGACTACTCTGGAAACACCATATATTTT. This encodes CASSRTDYSGNTIYF.

The sample holds a few counts of this clone. This sequence joins TRBV15 and TRBJ1-3, with 8 nucleotides matching TRBD1. V shed 4 bases and J 2 bases; nucleotides not matched to a gene: 4. Germline CDR1 reads LNHNV; CDR2 reads YYDKDF (reference sequence). The CDR3 spans 15 residues. CDR3 loop: CATSNWTGPGNTIYF. CDR3 nucleotides: TGTGCCACCAGCAACTGGACAGGGCCTGGAAACACCATATATTTT.